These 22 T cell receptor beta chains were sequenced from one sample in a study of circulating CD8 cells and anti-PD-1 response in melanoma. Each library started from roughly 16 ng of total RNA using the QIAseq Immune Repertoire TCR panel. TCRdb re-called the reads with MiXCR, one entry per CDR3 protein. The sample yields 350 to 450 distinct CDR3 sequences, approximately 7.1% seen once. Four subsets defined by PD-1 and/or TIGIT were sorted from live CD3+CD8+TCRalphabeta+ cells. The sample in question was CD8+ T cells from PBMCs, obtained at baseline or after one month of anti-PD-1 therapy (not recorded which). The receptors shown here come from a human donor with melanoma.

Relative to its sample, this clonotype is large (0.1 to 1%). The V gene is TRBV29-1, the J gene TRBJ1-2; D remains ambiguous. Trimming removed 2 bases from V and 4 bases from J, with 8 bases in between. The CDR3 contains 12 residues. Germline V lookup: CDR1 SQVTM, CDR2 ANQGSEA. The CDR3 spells CSVERPAYGYTF. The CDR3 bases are TGCAGCGTTGAAAGGCCAGCCTATGGCTACACCTTC.

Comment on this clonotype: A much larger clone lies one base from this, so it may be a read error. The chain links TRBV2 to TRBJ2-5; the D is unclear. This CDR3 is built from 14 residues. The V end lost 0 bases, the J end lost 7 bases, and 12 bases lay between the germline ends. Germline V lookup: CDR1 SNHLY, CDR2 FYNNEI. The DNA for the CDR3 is TGTGCCAGCAGTGAAGCGCTCGTTCGAGGGACCCAGTACTTC. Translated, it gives CASSEALVRGTQYF. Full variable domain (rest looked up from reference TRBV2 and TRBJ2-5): EPEVTQTPSHQVTQMGQEVILRCVPISNHLYFYWYRQILGQKVEFLVSFYNNEISEKSEIFDDQFSVERPDGSNFTLKIRSTKLEDSAMYFCASSEALVRGTQYFGPGTRLLVL.

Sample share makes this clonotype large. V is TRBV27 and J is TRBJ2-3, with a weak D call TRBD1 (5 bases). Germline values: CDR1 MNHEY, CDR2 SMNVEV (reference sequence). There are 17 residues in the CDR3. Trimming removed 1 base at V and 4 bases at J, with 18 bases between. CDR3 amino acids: CASSLLATGGAADTQYF. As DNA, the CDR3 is TGTGCCAGCAGTTTATTGGCCACGGGTGGGGCGGCAGATACGCAGTATTTT.

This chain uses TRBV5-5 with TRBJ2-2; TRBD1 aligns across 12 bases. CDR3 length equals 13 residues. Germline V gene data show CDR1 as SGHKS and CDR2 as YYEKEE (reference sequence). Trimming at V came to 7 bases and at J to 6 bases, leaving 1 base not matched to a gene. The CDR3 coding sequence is TGTGCCAGCCGGGACAGGGGGCCCGGGGAGCTGTTTTTT. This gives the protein CASRDRGPGELFF.

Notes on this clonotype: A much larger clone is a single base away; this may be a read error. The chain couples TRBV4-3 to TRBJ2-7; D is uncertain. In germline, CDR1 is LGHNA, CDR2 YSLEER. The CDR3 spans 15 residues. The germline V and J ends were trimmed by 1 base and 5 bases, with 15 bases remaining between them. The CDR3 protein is CASSQGRGLGDEQYF. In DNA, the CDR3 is TGCGCCAGCAGCCAAGGTAGAGGTTTGGGCGACGAGCAGTACTTC.

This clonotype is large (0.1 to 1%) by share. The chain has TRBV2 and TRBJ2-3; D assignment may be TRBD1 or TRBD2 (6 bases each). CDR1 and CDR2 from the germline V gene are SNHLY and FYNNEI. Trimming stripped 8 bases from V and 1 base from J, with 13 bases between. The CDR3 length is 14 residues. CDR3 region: CASGGQGRTDTQYF. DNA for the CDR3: TGTGCCAGCGGGGGGCAGGGACGCACAGATACGCAGTATTTT.

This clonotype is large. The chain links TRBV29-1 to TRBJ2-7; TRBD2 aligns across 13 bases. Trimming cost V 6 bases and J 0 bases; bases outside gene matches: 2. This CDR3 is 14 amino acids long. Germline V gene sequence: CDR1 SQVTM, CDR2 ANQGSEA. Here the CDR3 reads CSVGLAGASYEQYF. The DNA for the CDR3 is TGCAGCGTCGGACTAGCGGGGGCCTCCTACGAGCAGTACTTC.

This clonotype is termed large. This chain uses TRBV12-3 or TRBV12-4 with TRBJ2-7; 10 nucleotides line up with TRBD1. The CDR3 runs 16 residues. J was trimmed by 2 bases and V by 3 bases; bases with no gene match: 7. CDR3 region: CASSFSSGQGPYEQYF. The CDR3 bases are TGTGCCAGCAGTTTTTCTTCGGGACAGGGGCCCTACGAGCAGTACTTC.

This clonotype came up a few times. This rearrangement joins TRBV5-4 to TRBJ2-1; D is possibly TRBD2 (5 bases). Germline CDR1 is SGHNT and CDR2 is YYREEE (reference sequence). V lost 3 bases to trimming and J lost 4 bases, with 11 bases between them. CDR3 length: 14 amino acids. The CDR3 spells CASSSRGAYNEQFF. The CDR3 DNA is TGTGCCAGCAGCTCTCGGGGAGCTTACAATGAGCAGTTCTTC.

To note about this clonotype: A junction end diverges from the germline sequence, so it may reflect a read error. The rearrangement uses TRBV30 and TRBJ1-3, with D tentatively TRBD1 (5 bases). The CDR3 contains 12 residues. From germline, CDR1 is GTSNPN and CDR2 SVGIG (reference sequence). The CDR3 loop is CAWKGVGNTIYF. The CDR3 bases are TGTGCCTGGAAAGGGGTCGGAAACACCATATATTTC. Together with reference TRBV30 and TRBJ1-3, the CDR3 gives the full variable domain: SQTIHQWPATLVQPVGSPLSLECTVEGTSNPNLYWYRQAAGRGLQLLFYSVGIGQISSEVPQNLSASRPQDRQFILSSKKLLLSDSGFYLCAWKGVGNTIYFGEGSWLTVV.

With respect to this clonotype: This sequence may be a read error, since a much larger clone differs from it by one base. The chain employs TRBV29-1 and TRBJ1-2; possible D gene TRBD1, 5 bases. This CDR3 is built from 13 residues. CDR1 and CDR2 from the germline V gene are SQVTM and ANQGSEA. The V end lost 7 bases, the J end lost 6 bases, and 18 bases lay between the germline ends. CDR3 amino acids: CSAPREGENGYTF. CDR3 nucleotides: TGCAGCGCTCCCCGAGAAGGGGAAAATGGCTACACCTTC.

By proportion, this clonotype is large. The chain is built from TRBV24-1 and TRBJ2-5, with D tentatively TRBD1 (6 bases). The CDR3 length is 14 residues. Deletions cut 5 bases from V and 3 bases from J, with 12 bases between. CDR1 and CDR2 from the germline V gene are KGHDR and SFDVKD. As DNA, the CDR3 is TGTGCCACCAGTGGACAGGCGCCAGAAGAGACCCAGTACTTC. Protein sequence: CATSGQAPEETQYF.

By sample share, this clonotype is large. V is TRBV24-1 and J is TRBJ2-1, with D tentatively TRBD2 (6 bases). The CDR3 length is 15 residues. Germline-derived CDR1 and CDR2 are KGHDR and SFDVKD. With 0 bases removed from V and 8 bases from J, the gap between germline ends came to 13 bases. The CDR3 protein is CATSDLGLALDEQFF. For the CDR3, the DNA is TGTGCCACCAGTGATTTGGGGCTAGCGTTGGATGAGCAGTTCTTC.

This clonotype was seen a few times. CDR3 residues: CASSPTKGQGLFGELFF. CDR3 sequence (DNA): TGTGCCAGCAGCCCCACGAAGGGACAGGGTCTTTTCGGGGAGCTGTTTTTT. The chain uses TRBV6-5 and TRBJ2-2, with 9 positions matching TRBD1. This CDR3 contains 17 residues. J gave up 7 bases and V 6 bases, and 15 bases lay outside the gene matches. Germline V gene sequence: CDR1 MNHEY, CDR2 SVGAGI.

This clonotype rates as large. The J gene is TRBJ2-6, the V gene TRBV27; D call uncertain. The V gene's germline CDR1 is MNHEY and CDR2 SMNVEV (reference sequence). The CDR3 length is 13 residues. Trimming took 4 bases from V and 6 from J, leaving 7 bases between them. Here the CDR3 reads CASSWGPANVLTF. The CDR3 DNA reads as TGTGCCAGCAGTTGGGGTCCGGCCAACGTCCTGACTTTC.

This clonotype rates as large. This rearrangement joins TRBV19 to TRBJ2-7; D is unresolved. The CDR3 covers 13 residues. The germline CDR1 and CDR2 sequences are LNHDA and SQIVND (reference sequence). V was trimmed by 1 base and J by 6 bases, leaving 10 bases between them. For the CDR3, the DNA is TGTGCCAGTAGTATAGTCCCAGCATCCGAGCAGTACTTC. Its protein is CASSIVPASEQYF. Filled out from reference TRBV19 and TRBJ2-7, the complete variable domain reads DGGITQSPKYLFRKEGQNVTLSCEQNLNHDAMYWYRQDPGQGLRLIYYSQIVNDFQKGDIAEGYSVSREKKESFPLTVTSAQKNPTAFYLCASSIVPASEQYFGPGTRLTVT.

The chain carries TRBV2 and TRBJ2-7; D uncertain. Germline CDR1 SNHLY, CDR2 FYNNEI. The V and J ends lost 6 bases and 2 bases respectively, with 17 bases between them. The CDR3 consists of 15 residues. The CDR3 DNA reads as TGTGCCAGCAGCGAGGCAAAGGACGTCCCCTACGAGCAGTACTTC. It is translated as CASSEAKDVPYEQYF.

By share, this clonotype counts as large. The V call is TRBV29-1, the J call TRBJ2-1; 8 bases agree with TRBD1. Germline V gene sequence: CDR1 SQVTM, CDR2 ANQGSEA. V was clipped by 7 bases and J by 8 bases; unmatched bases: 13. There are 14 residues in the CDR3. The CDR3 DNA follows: TGCAGCGGGAGGGCCAGGGGGCCATCCGATGAGCAGTTCTTC. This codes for CSGRARGPSDEQFF.

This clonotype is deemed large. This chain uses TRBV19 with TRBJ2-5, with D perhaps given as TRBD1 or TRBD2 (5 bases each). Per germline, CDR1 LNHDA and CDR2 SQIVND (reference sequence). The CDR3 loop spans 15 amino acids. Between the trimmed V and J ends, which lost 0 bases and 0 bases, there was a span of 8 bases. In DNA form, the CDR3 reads TGTGCCAGTAGTATAGAGGGACGGTACCAAGAGACCCAGTACTTC. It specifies CASSIEGRYQETQYF.

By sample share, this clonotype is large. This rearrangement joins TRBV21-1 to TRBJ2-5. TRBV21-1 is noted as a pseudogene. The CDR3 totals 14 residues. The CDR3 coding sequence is TGTGCCAGCAGCAAAACAAACTACCCAGAGACCCAGTACTTC. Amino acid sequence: CASSKTNYPETQYF.

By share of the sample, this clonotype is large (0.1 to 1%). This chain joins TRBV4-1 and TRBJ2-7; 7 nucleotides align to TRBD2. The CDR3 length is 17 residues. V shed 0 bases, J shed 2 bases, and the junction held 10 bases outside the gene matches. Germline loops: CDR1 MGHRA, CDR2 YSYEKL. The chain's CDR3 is CASSQDPGRGTTYEQYF. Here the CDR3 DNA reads TGCGCCAGCAGCCAAGATCCGGGGCGGGGGACGACCTACGAGCAGTACTTC.

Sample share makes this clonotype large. DNA for the CDR3: TGTGCCAGCAGTGGGGGGGGAGGCTACGAGCAGTACTTC. Amino acids: CASSGGGGYEQYF. This chain joins TRBV25-1 and TRBJ2-7; 7 bases are a match to TRBD2. J gave up 3 bases and V 4 bases, and 3 bases lay outside the gene matches. The CDR3 has 13 amino acids. CDR1 is MGHDK, CDR2 SYGVNS, per germline.